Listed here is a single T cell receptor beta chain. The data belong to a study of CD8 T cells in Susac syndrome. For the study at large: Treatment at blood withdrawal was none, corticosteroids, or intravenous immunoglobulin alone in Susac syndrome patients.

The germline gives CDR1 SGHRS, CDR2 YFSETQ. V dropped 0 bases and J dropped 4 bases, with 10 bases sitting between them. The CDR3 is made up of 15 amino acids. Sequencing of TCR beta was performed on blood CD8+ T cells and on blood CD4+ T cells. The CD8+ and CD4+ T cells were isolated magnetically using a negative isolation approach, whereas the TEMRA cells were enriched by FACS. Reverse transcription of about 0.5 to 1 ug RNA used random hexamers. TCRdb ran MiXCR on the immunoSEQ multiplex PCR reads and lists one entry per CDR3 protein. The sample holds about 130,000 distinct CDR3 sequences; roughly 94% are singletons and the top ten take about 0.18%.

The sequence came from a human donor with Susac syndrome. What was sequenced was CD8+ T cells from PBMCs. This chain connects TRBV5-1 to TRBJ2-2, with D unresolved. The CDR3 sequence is CASSLGASSTGELFF. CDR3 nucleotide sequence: TGCGCCAGCAGCTTGGGGGCCTCGTCCACCGGGGAGCTGTTTTTT.